This is a list of T cell receptor beta chains from one sample in a study of persistence of HIV-infected CD4 T cells. The antigens of these receptors remain unknown. Profiled with immunoSEQ multiplex PCR; TCRdb holds only in-frame clones, not every one. Of 40,000 or so clones in the sample, about nine tenths were seen once. The sample was CD4+ T cells sorted from PBMCs after roughly 17-hour stimulation, taken from a patient who received antiretroviral therapy. The receptors originated from an adult woman with HIV who was CMV-seropositive. CDR3s include the opening cysteine and the closing phenylalanine or tryptophan. Fields, in order: V gene, CDR3 length, CDR3 protein.

TRBV7-8	15	CASSLVRTRTDTQYF
TRBV18	17	CASSPVLAGGTYNEQFF
TRBV7-6	13	CASSLILVGELFF
TRBV12-3/TRBV12-4	13	CASRLRGLNEQYF
TRBV5-1	15	CASRSLAGPSYEQYF
TRBV5-4	15	CASSLLTGLNYGYTF
TRBV5-5	15	CASSLGGLSNQPQHF
TRBV5-6	15	CASSSGSWQGYGYTF
TRBV30	13	CAWSLRTGDEQFF
TRBV19	16	CASSTPRAGGTDTQYF
TRBV6-4	14	CASSPQGNTGELFF
TRBV12-3/TRBV12-4	12	CASSRQYTEAFF
TRBV19	11	CASSQGTEAFF
TRBV3-1/TRBV3-2	12	CASSHRDTSTFF
TRBV2	14	CASSQRQGDSPLHF
TRBV29-1	13	CSVEVAASYEQYF
TRBV2	14	CASSQRHENTEAFF
TRBV6-2/TRBV6-3	15	CASSYAMIWPDTQYF
TRBV10-3	16	CAITLSPGRAANTIYF
TRBV5-4	17	CASSLGRRDVPSRELFF
TRBV30	17	CAWSTDNRDKLGYGYTF
TRBV12-5	16	CASGLESGNGANVLTF
TRBV6-1	15	CASSEVGQAGQPQHF
TRBV6-6	14	CASSALTGSYEQYF
TRBV18	14	CASSPRAGHQPQHF
TRBV10-3	15	CAISPGQGVTYGYTF
TRBV28	15	CASIPFLGGLTEAFF
TRBV30	14	CAWSVGLSLAEQYF
TRBV5-1	15	CASSSQGANTGELFF